The source of this T cell receptor (beta chain) is a study of OX40 agonist ivuxolimab in advanced cancers. General observations from the study: Normalized expansion of T-cell clones was also low for some nonresponders. Expanded clones belonging to CD8+ T cells outnumbered, on average, those of CD4+. Dose levels from 0.1 to 3.0 mg/kg saw CD4+ and CD8+ blood T cells expand clonally by week 6.

Drawing of blood for sampling happened at baseline, at cycle 4 day 1, and at cycle 7 day 1. Concerning this clone: The antigen remains undetermined.

Sequenced by immunoSEQ multiplex PCR; TCRdb stores in-frame clones only, minus some. The sample lists around 65,000 clones; more than 85% were seen once. The CDR3 extends over 18 amino acids. Per the germline V gene, CDR1 is MGHDK and CDR2 is SYGVNS. V lost 5 bases to trimming and J lost 0 bases; unmatched junction nucleotides: 13. The chain has TRBV25-1 and TRBJ2-1, with 7 bases aligning to TRBD1. This clonotype originated in an adult with an advanced solid tumor such as melanoma, head and neck, liver or kidney cancer. The sequences come from CD4+ or CD8+ T cells sorted from blood, collected in a trial of the OX40 agonist ivuxolimab. The CDR3 DNA sequence: TGTGCCAGCAGTAAAGTAGGGGGCGCGTATGGCTCCTACAATGAGCAGTTCTTC. Its translation is CASSKVGGAYGSYNEQFF.